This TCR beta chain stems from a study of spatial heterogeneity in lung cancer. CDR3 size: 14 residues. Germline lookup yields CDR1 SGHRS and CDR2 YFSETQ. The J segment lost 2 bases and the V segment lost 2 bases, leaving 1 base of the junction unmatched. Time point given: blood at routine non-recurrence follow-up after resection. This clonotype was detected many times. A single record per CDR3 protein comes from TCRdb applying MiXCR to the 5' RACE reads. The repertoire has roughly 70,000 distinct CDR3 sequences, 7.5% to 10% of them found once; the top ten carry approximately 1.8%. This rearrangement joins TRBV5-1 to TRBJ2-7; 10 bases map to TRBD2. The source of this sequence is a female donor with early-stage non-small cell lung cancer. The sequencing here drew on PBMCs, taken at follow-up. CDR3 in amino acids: CASSFLAGAYEQYF. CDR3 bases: TGCGCCAGCAGCTTTCTAGCGGGGGCCTACGAGCAGTACTTC. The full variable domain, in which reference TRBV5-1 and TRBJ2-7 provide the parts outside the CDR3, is KAGVTQTPRYLIKTRGQQVTLSCSPISGHRSVSWYQQTPGQGLQFLFEYFSETQRNKGNFPGRFSGRQFSNSRSEMNVSTLELGDSALYLCASSFLAGAYEQYFGPGTRLTVT.